This TCR beta chain was sequenced during a study of blood T cell repertoires in COVID-19 (dated by TCRdb to 2018 to 2020). As for the study more broadly: Collaborator samples came from the United States, Italy and Spain and covered acute and convalescent phases of COVID-19. The prospective study material was composed of cDNA or gDNA derived from T cells, B-cell-depleted T cells, or PBMCs. Where available, HLA class I and class II types were obtained from metadata supplied by the sample provider rather than from assay-based typing. The dataset comprised deeply sampled blood TCRbeta repertoires from subjects exposed to, actively infected with, or recovered from COVID-19. The repertoires were released in a freely available public database intended as a resource for research on the immune response to SARS-CoV-2. A de-identified subject ID, COVID-19 status, age in years and sex were almost always included in the sample metadata. The samples were drawn from two sources: the first 160 participants of the ongoing ImmuneRACE study, and 1,254 subjects contributed by 6 global collaborators. On the study overall, not on this receptor specifically: The quantity of clinical and demographic metadata differed by source and by participant and was supplied without curation.

Worth noting for this clone: Its antigen is unknown. It has no much larger one-base neighbor in the sample; base qualities were not kept.

Trimmed from V: 8 bases; trimmed from J: 7 bases; junction bases lacking a gene match: 10. The CDR3 measures 14 amino acids from cysteine to phenylalanine. The entry retains the CDR3 DNA only, 42 bases that are in frame from base 1. The CDR1 and CDR2 encoded by the germline V gene are MNHEY and SVGAGI. TCRbeta CDR3 regions were amplified from genomic DNA by means of the immunoSEQ Assay, a bias-controlled multiplex PCR. From the authors' description of their analysis: Within the assay, amplification of reference gene primers was used to estimate how many nucleated cells each sample contained. Sequence reads were collapsed and filtered to measure the absolute abundance of every unique TCRbeta CDR3 rearrangement. For each sample, productive Simpson clonality was calculated as the square root of Simpson's diversity index over productive rearrangements. The table comes from immuneACCESS by way of TCRdb, which keeps in-frame sequences with V and J called. Part of the clones is missing from these tables; in studies checked, under half for an unresolved V gene and the rest for unknown reasons. V and J calls and clone size are those listed in that table; D and trimming were worked out from the DNA. The sample table holds 150,000 to 200,000 clones, of which 80% to 90% were seen once. Of the sample, around 9% is held by the ten largest clones.

Each collaborating institution followed its own protocols to collect whole blood in K2EDTA tubes. For TCRbeta analysis, collaborators shipped samples as frozen whole blood, isolated PBMCs, or DNA extracted from either of those sample types. Recombination linked TRBV6-5 to TRBJ1-2, and 10 bases in between align with TRBD1. This receptor was obtained from a man aged 45-65 years with active or convalescent COVID-19. Sequenced input: peripheral blood. The nucleotides read TGTGCCAGCCATACGACAGGGGGCTTTTTTGGCTACACCTTC. Translated, it gives CASHTTGGFFGYTF.